These T cell receptor beta chains were read from a single sample in a study of T cells in Graves' hyperthyroidism and ophthalmopathy. MiXCR, applied by TCRdb to the multiplex PCR reads, yields one record per CDR3 protein. The table lists roughly 300,000 distinct CDR3 sequences, less than 30% of them singletons. What was sequenced was blood. These receptors came from a man aged 40-50 years with Graves' hyperthyroidism that later progressed to Graves' ophthalmopathy. Both conserved end residues are part of each CDR3. Clone size appears in some rows only: once, few, many, or a class for an expanded clone.

j_call clone_size v_call cdr3_length cdr3_aa
TRBJ2-7 many TRBV28 11 CASGSPYEQYF
TRBJ1-1 many TRBV9 13 CASSVDRNTEAFF
TRBJ1-2 . TRBV20-1 8 CSARGLFF
TRBJ2-5 . TRBV7-3 13 CASSLVGTINQYF
TRBJ2-2 many TRBV11-3 14 CASSKGKNTGELFF
TRBJ2-5 many TRBV24-1 13 CATSKGTSGTQYF
TRBJ2-7 . TRBV30 14 CAWSEGLAGDEQYF
TRBJ2-7 . TRBV27 14 CASSLGTSTYEQYF
TRBJ2-2 many TRBV29-1 13 CSVERDSTGELFF
TRBJ2-7 few TRBV6-5 14 CASSWTGGADEQYF
TRBJ2-5 . TRBV6-1 16 CASRAPDRARRETQYF